Shown below are 22 T cell receptor beta chains from a single sample sequenced in a study of CD8+ T cells in alopecia areata. The treatment here: oral pan-JAK inhibitor, 5-10 mg twice daily. Reverse transcribed after extraction, RNA yielded cDNA as the sequencing template. Measured with immunoSEQ multiplex PCR; TCRdb has only the in-frame clones, and not every one. This table holds about 110,000 clones, around three fifths found once. Sample: CD8+ T cells sorted from blood, taken at week 24, from a patient treated with tofacitinib. All receptors come from a human donor with alopecia areata.

V gene TRBV5-6 combines with J gene TRBJ2-3; 8 nucleotides agree with TRBD2. Unmatched junction bases numbered 6, after V lost 4 bases and J lost 2 bases. Per germline, CDR1 SGHDT and CDR2 YYEEEE. This CDR3 comprises 15 residues. The CDR3: CASSGGTSITDTQYF. CDR3 in DNA: TGTGCCAGCAGCGGGGGGACTAGTATCACAGATACGCAGTATTTT.

The rearrangement joins TRBV11-2 to TRBJ1-1; 7 nucleotides align to TRBD1. Germline V lookup: CDR1 SGHAT, CDR2 FQNNGV. The CDR3 is made up of 14 amino acids. The J segment lost 2 bases and the V segment lost 0 bases, leaving 0 bases of the junction unmatched. CDR3 DNA: TGTGCCAGCAGCTTAGAAGGGGGCAACACTGAAGCTTTCTTT. This gives the protein CASSLEGGNTEAFF.

CDR3 DNA sequence: TGTGCCAGCAGCTACGGACAGAGCACAGATACGCAGTATTTT. Protein sequence: CASSYGQSTDTQYF. The V and J genes are TRBV5-4 and TRBJ2-3, with D perhaps matching TRBD1 (6 bases). Germline values: CDR1 SGHNT, CDR2 YYREEE (reference sequence). This CDR3 is built from 14 residues. Trimming shortened V by 3 bases and J by 0 bases, and 8 bases separated the two germline ends.

Written as DNA, the CDR3 is TGTGCCAGCAGCTCCACTCGTGACCCGAACGGGGATTGGGAGACCCAGTACTTC. This codes for CASSSTRDPNGDWETQYF. The rearrangement uses TRBV7-9 and TRBJ2-5; possible D gene TRBD2, 5 bases. The germline gives CDR1 SEHNR, CDR2 FQNEAQ (reference sequence). The CDR3 extends over 18 amino acids. Trimming shortened V by 4 bases and J by 5 bases, and 26 bases separated the two germline ends.

V usage is TRBV29-1 and J usage is TRBJ2-5; D not resolved. The J call is in doubt because the DNA end fits TRBJ2-7 better. Germline assignment: CDR1 SQVTM and CDR2 ANQGSEA. The CDR3 runs 15 residues. The CDR3 protein is CSVETPSSASYEQYF. The CDR3 region has the DNA TGCAGCGTTGAAACCCCCTCGTCGGCCTCCTACGAGCAGTACTTC.

On this clone itself: This sample also contains other DNA sequences that code for the same CDR3. DNA for the CDR3: TGTGCCTGGACCTTGATGAACACTGAAGCTTTCTTT. This encodes CAWTLMNTEAFF. The chain links TRBV30 to TRBJ1-1; no clear D gene. Germline CDR1 GTSNPN, CDR2 SVGIG (reference sequence). This CDR3 is built from 12 residues. V was pared by 4 bases and J by 0 bases, with 6 bases between.

The chain couples TRBV23-1 to TRBJ2-4, with D unresolved. TRBV23-1 is marked as an open reading frame, function uncertain. The ends were cut back, 3 bases at V and 4 bases at J, with 7 bases in the middle. This CDR3 comprises 13 residues. CDR3 DNA: TGCGCCAGCAGTCAGTCGAAGAAAAACATTCAGTACTTC. Its translation is CASSQSKKNIQYF.

This clone was counted between two and nine times. The genes are TRBV13 and TRBJ1-2; D remains unclear. V lost 4 bases and J 6 bases, leaving 9 bases between the germline ends. This CDR3 has 12 amino acids. From germline, CDR1 is PRHDT and CDR2 FYEKMQ (reference sequence). CDR3 DNA: TGTGCCAGCAGCTCTGGTTGGAATGGCTACACCTTC. It yields the protein CASSSGWNGYTF.

The CDR3 nucleotides are TGCGCCAGCAGCAGGGCCCGGGACAGAGCCTACGAGCAGTACTTC. It yields the protein CASSRARDRAYEQYF. The J gene is TRBJ2-7, the V gene TRBV4-1, with 7 positions matching TRBD1. The CDR3 consists of 15 residues. Germline CDR1 reads MGHRA; CDR2 reads YSYEKL. Trimming removed 5 bases from V and 2 bases from J; junction bases left unmatched: 9.

This rearrangement joins TRBV5-1 to TRBJ2-7; 7 bases line up with TRBD1. The CDR3 is made up of 14 amino acids. Germline V gene sequence: CDR1 SGHRS, CDR2 YFSETQ. The ends lost 2 bases at V and 4 bases at J; junction bases unmatched: 6. The CDR3 reads CASSLQGTQYEQYF. The CDR3 DNA reads as TGCGCCAGCAGCTTACAGGGGACACAGTACGAGCAGTACTTC.

This clone came up a few times. The chain is built from TRBV7-3 and TRBJ2-6, with 9 bases aligning to TRBD1. V lost 1 base, J lost 1 base, and 2 bases stayed unmatched. The CDR3 contains 17 residues. Germline V lookup: CDR1 SGHTA, CDR2 FQGTGA. The CDR3 coding sequence is TGTGCCAGCAGCTTAATAGGGACAGGGTCTGGGGCCAACGTCCTGACTTTC. It specifies CASSLIGTGSGANVLTF.

The V call is TRBV5-6, the J call TRBJ2-5; TRBD1 might be the D (5 bases). V was clipped by 4 bases and J by 5 bases, with 15 bases between them. The length of the CDR3 is 14 residues. CDR1 and CDR2 from the germline V gene are SGHDT and YYEEEE. The CDR3 DNA is TGTGCCAGCAGCCCCCAGGGCGCTCTGGAGACCCAGTACTTC. It specifies CASSPQGALETQYF.

In its sample, this clone was seen a few times. The V and J genes are TRBV5-1 and TRBJ2-5; D might be TRBD2 (5 bases). Trimming stripped 5 bases from V and 5 bases from J, with 13 bases between. Germline V gene lookup returns CDR1 SGHRS and CDR2 YFSETQ. The CDR3 runs 13 residues. The CDR3 here is CASRAWTLETQYF. The CDR3 bases are TGCGCCAGCAGGGCTTGGACTCTGGAGACCCAGTACTTC. The full variable domain, with the rest looked up from reference TRBV5-1 and TRBJ2-5, is KAGVTQTPRYLIKTRGQQVTLSCSPISGHRSVSWYQQTPGQGLQFLFEYFSETQRNKGNFPGRFSGRQFSNSRSEMNVSTLELGDSALYLCASRAWTLETQYFGPGTRLLVL.

The rearrangement joins TRBV7-8 to TRBJ1-6; the match to TRBD1 covers 10 bases. Trimming at V came to 10 bases and at J to 3 bases, leaving 18 bases not matched to a gene. There are 19 residues in the CDR3. Germline assignment: CDR1 SGHVS and CDR2 FQNEAQ. CDR3 bases: TGTGCCACCGGGGGGGACAGGGGTACCCGCTTCATCTATAATTCACCCCTCCACTTT. Translating gives CATGGDRGTRFIYNSPLHF.

This clone was counted only a few times. This chain connects TRBV27 to TRBJ2-7, with D possibly TRBD1 on 6 matching bases. Deletions cut 6 bases from V and 6 bases from J, with 15 bases between. The germline V gene has CDR1 MNHEY and CDR2 SMNVEV (reference sequence). This CDR3 contains 13 residues. CDR3 DNA: TGTGCCAGCAGGGACAGACAGGCTGGCGAGCAGTACTTC. Its translation is CASRDRQAGEQYF.

The gene calls are TRBV27 and TRBJ2-5, with D perhaps TRBD2 (6 bases). Trimming pared 0 bases from V and 2 bases from J, leaving 13 bases between. The CDR3 contains 16 residues. Germline V lookup: CDR1 MNHEY, CDR2 SMNVEV (reference sequence). CDR3 DNA sequence: TGTGCCAGCAGTTTATCCCGGGGGACCGTGCAAGAGACCCAGTACTTC. This translates into CASSLSRGTVQETQYF.

The chain uses TRBV29-1 and TRBJ1-2; D call uncertain. The length of the CDR3 is 15 residues. Germline V gene data show CDR1 as SQVTM and CDR2 as ANQGSEA. The V and J ends lost 1 base and 5 bases respectively, with 17 bases between them. The DNA of the CDR3 is TGCAGCGTTGAAGCCCAGGAAGGGATTGGGTATGGCTACACCTTC. This codes for CSVEAQEGIGYGYTF.

This clone has only a few counts. V is TRBV10-3 and J is TRBJ2-7; D is perhaps TRBD2 (6 bases). Deletions cut 6 bases from V and 3 bases from J, with 12 bases between. CDR1 is ENHRY and CDR2 is SYGVKD in the germline V gene. The length of the CDR3 is 13 residues. CDR3 residues: CAIRPGGSYEQYF. In DNA form, the CDR3 reads TGTGCCATCAGGCCCGGGGGTAGCTACGAGCAGTACTTC.

This chain links TRBV29-1 with TRBJ1-2, with TRBD1 as a possible D gene (5 bases). Looked up from germline, CDR1 is SQVTM and CDR2 is ANQGSEA. There are 15 residues in the CDR3. V dropped 2 bases and J dropped 2 bases, with 15 bases sitting between them. In DNA form, the CDR3 reads TGCAGCGTTGAATTTACGAGAGCAGGGAACTATGGCTACACCTTC. Residues: CSVEFTRAGNYGYTF.

Here the CDR3 DNA reads TGTGCCAGCAGTGAAGGGGAGGGATCTAACACTGAAGCTTTCTTT. Its protein is CASSEGEGSNTEAFF. The V gene is TRBV25-1, the J gene TRBJ1-1, with unresolved D. Germline-derived CDR1 and CDR2 are MGHDK and SYGVNS. The CDR3 consists of 15 residues. The V and J ends lost 2 bases and 2 bases respectively, with 12 bases between them. Full variable domain (outside the CDR3, taken from reference TRBV25-1 and TRBJ1-1): EADIYQTPRYLVIGTGKKITLECSQTMGHDKMYWYQQDPGMELHLIHYSYGVNSTEKGDLSSESTVSRIRTEHFPLTLESARPSHTSQYLCASSEGEGSNTEAFFGQGTRLTVV.

This clone occurred a few times. The chain joins TRBV7-9 to TRBJ2-3, with 7 bases that match TRBD2. CDR3 size: 14 residues. With V trimmed by 11 bases and J by 0 bases, 8 bases remained unmatched. Germline values: CDR1 SEHNR, CDR2 FQNEAQ (reference sequence). CDR3 in amino acids: CAGFGGGSTDTQYF. The CDR3 DNA reads as TGTGCCGGGTTCGGCGGGGGTAGCACAGATACGCAGTATTTT.

The chain has TRBV27 and TRBJ2-2; D is undetermined. Germline V gene data show CDR1 as MNHEY and CDR2 as SMNVEV (reference sequence). Trimming removed 5 bases at V and 0 bases at J, with 7 bases between. The CDR3 is 14 amino acids. Here the CDR3 reads CASSHSTNTGELFF. The CDR3 nucleotides are TGTGCCAGCAGTCACTCCACGAACACCGGGGAGCTGTTTTTT.